The source of this T cell receptor beta chain is a study of T cell responses to AZD1222 COVID-19 vaccine. Study-wide findings and caveats: Donors in the cohort were predominantly white British and more often female, and clonal diversity was possibly underestimated. Receipt of two AZD1222 doses was followed by a rise in Spike-specific TCR breadth and depth. In all cases, repertoires were sampled only after the peak T cell response.

As concerns this clone: Its target is unknown.

Germline V lookup: CDR1 MGHRA, CDR2 YSYEKL. V gave up 5 bases and J gave up 5 bases; unmatched junction bases: 13. The CDR3 extends over 16 amino acids. The method was immunoSEQ multiplex PCR; TCRdb's version includes in-frame clones alone and lacks a portion of them. Of 90,000 to 120,000 clones in the sample, roughly 85% were seen once. The receptor's source is an adult who received the AZD1222 COVID-19 vaccine. The chain recombines TRBV4-1 with TRBJ2-3, with 7 bases aligning to TRBD2. The material was peripheral blood, obtained 28 days after the second AZD1222 dose. The CDR3 nucleotides are TGCGCCAGCAGCGCAACGCCGGGACTACTAAGAGATACGCAGTATTTT. Amino acid sequence: CASSATPGLLRDTQYF.